A single sample is the source of the 18 T cell receptor beta chains below, sequenced in a study of CD8 T cells in ankylosing spondylitis. TCRdb reanalysed the 5' RACE reads using MiXCR and keeps one entry per CDR3 protein. In the table there are some 130,000 distinct CDR3 sequences, roughly 8.4% of which are singletons. Sequenced sample: synovial fluid, either unsorted or a sorted T cell fraction (not recorded which). The receptors stem from a male donor with ankylosing spondylitis.

This clonotype was detected only a few times. CDR3 sequence (DNA): TGCGCCAGCAGCTTGACAGGGTGGGACGGGGAGCTGTTTTTT. It is translated as CASSLTGWDGELFF. The chain carries TRBV5-1 and TRBJ2-2; D may be TRBD1 (6 bases). Germline assignment: CDR1 SGHRS and CDR2 YFSETQ. V was shortened by 1 base and J by 7 bases, with 11 bases between the two germline ends. The CDR3 sequence is 14 residues long.

This clonotype was detected ten times or more. The chain couples TRBV5-1 to TRBJ2-1; the D gene is possibly TRBD1 (6 bases). Germline V gene data show CDR1 as SGHRS and CDR2 as YFSETQ. The V gene lost 3 bases and the J gene lost 0 bases, with 13 bases spanning the gap. CDR3 length: 16 residues. CDR3 coding DNA: TGCGCCAGCAGCTCCCCCGGACAGAGCTCCTACAATGAGCAGTTCTTC. Translating it yields CASSSPGQSSYNEQFF.

Regarding this clonotype: A much more abundant neighbour one base away suggests this may be a read error. This chain links TRBV11-2 with TRBJ1-4; TRBD1 matches at 8 bases. With 5 bases clipped from V and 3 bases from J, the junction kept 14 bases outside the gene matches. Germline-derived CDR1 and CDR2 are SGHAT and FQNNGV. The CDR3 has 18 amino acids. CDR3 bases: TGTGCCAGCAGCAGCCCGGCAGGGGGCTCGACAGCTAATGAAAAACTGTTTTTT. This translates into CASSSPAGGSTANEKLFF.

There are many counts of this clonotype. The V and J genes are TRBV12-3 or TRBV12-4 and TRBJ2-7; 7 bases align to TRBD1. V lost 5 bases and J lost 3; bases outside the gene matches: 4. CDR3 length: 13 amino acids. The CDR3 is CASSRNRGYEQYF. The DNA for the CDR3 is TGTGCCAGCAGTCGTAACAGGGGCTACGAGCAGTACTTC.

The rearrangement joins TRBV6-2 or TRBV6-3 to TRBJ1-1; unclear D gene. The CDR3 runs to 13 residues. V was trimmed by 6 bases and J by 7 bases, leaving 15 bases between them. Germline V CDR1 and CDR2: MNHEY, SVGEGT. The CDR3 DNA reads as TGTGCCAGCAGCGATAGGGCCCTTGATGAAGCTTTCTTT. Translating it yields CASSDRALDEAFF.

This clonotype was recorded many times. J is TRBJ2-5 and V is TRBV20-1; D unclear. The germline V gene has CDR1 DFQATT and CDR2 SNEGSKA (reference sequence). The V end was cut by 2 bases, the J end by 2 bases, with 6 bases between. The CDR3 consists of 12 residues. CDR3 region: CSARRPQETQYF. DNA for the CDR3: TGCAGTGCTAGACGACCGCAAGAGACCCAGTACTTC.

This clonotype was recorded at least ten times. The J gene is TRBJ2-2, the V gene TRBV20-1; D call uncertain. This CDR3 is built from 12 residues. V shed 1 base and J shed 5 bases, with 5 bases lying between them. The germline CDR1 and CDR2 sequences are DFQATT and SNEGSKA (reference sequence). The CDR3 region has the DNA TGCAGTGCTAGAGTGGAAACCGGGGAGCTGTTTTTT. It specifies CSARVETGELFF.

This clonotype was seen a handful of times. This chain connects TRBV19 to TRBJ2-2, with D tentatively TRBD1 (5 bases). With 1 base removed from V and 3 bases from J, the gap between germline ends came to 6 bases. The CDR3 spans 14 residues. Germline assignment: CDR1 LNHDA and CDR2 SQIVND (reference sequence). CDR3 amino acids: CASSIGQHTGELFF. CDR3 bases: TGTGCCAGTAGTATAGGACAGCACACCGGGGAGCTGTTTTTT.

The table lists this clonotype with many counts. The chain uses TRBV20-1 and TRBJ2-3; the match to TRBD2 covers 15 bases. CDR1 is DFQATT and CDR2 is SNEGSKA in the germline V gene (reference sequence). CDR3 size: 17 residues. Trimming took 7 bases from V and 2 from J; bases not matched to a gene: 10. Here the CDR3 reads CSVGGTSGRSHTDTQYF. CDR3 coding DNA: TGCAGTGTCGGCGGGACTAGCGGGAGGTCTCACACAGATACGCAGTATTTT.

This clonotype was detected only a few times. This chain uses TRBV12-3 or TRBV12-4 with TRBJ2-3; perhaps TRBD1 as D (6 bases). V was trimmed by 4 bases and J by 9 bases, leaving 14 bases between them. The length of the CDR3 is 13 residues. CDR3 coding DNA: TGTGCCAGCAGTTCTACAGGGTTGAGAACGCAGTATTTT. This sequence encodes CASSSTGLRTQYF.

At least ten counts were recorded for this clonotype. The chain links TRBV5-5 to TRBJ1-1; 7 nucleotides line up with TRBD1. Germline CDR1 is SGHKS and CDR2 is YYEKEE (reference sequence). The ends lost 2 bases at V and 2 bases at J; junction bases unmatched: 9. CDR3 size: 16 residues. CDR3 residues: CASSFAWGTVNTEAFF. The CDR3 nucleotides read TGTGCCAGCAGCTTCGCCTGGGGGACAGTCAACACTGAAGCTTTCTTT.

In its sample, this clonotype was seen many times. The chain recombines TRBV6-5 with TRBJ1-1; D remains ambiguous. V dropped 0 bases and J dropped 0 bases, with 8 bases sitting between them. The CDR3 covers 15 residues. CDR1 is MNHEY, CDR2 SVGAGI, per germline. The CDR3 DNA reads TGTGCCAGCAGTTACTCTCAGGTGCTGAACACTGAAGCTTTCTTT. This codes for CASSYSQVLNTEAFF.

The J gene is TRBJ2-5, the V gene TRBV3-1; D might be TRBD2 (5 bases). The CDR3 has 12 amino acids. V was shortened by 4 bases and J by 7 bases, with 10 bases between the two germline ends. CDR1 and CDR2 from the germline V gene are LGHDT and YNNKEL (reference sequence). The CDR3 sequence is CASSPFGGTQYF. In DNA, the CDR3 is TGTGCCAGCAGCCCCTTCGGAGGGACCCAGTACTTC.

The J gene is TRBJ2-5, the V gene TRBV7-6; maybe TRBD1 (6 bases). The germline V gene has CDR1 SGHVS and CDR2 FNYEAQ. V was trimmed by 4 bases and J by 4 bases, leaving 10 bases between them. The CDR3 length is 13 residues. For the CDR3, the DNA is TGTGCCAGCAGCTCCCAGGGGCTAGAGACCCAGTACTTC. It encodes CASSSQGLETQYF.

The V and J genes are TRBV15 and TRBJ1-1; unclear D gene. The CDR3 has 12 amino acids. Deletions cut 4 bases from V and 5 bases from J, with 8 bases between. CDR1 LNHNV and CDR2 YYDKDF come from the germline V gene (reference sequence). CDR3 loop: CATSKVATEAFF. CDR3 nucleotide sequence: TGTGCCACCAGCAAGGTCGCAACTGAAGCTTTCTTT.

This clonotype has ten or more counts. This chain connects TRBV5-1 to TRBJ2-4; D is uncertain. The V end lost 4 bases, the J end lost 6 bases, and 11 bases lay between the germline ends. The CDR3 loop spans 13 amino acids. Germline V CDR1 and CDR2: SGHRS, YFSETQ. The CDR3 sequence is CASSPGNPNIQYF. The DNA for the CDR3 is TGCGCCAGCAGCCCGGGCAACCCAAACATTCAGTACTTC.

The chain combines TRBV20-1 with TRBJ2-7; tentative D call: TRBD1 (7 bases). Germline lookup yields CDR1 DFQATT and CDR2 SNEGSKA (reference sequence). The V end was cut by 3 bases, the J end by 7 bases, with 19 bases between. CDR3 length equals 14 residues. CDR3 region: CSASGGTDTREQYF. The CDR3 DNA reads as TGCAGTGCTAGTGGGGGGACAGATACGAGAGAGCAGTACTTC.

The chain employs TRBV20-1 and TRBJ2-3, with 10 bases fitting TRBD2. CDR1 is DFQATT and CDR2 is SNEGSKA in the germline V gene (reference sequence). The CDR3 covers 16 residues. The trim removed 0 bases at V and 3 bases at J, leaving 6 bases unmatched. For the CDR3, the DNA is TGCAGTGCTAGAGATGTGCTAGCGGGGGAAACAGATACGCAGTATTTT. This translates into CSARDVLAGETDTQYF.